The 21 T cell receptor beta chains below come from one sample, sequenced in a study of cytomegalovirus exposure and HLA in healthy donors (dated by TCRdb to the late 2010s). Library generation was performed with the immunoSEQ multiplex PCR assay. For the multiplex PCR, a mixture combining 60 forward primers for TCR Vbeta segments and 13 reverse primers for TCR Jbeta segments was used. Here the immuneACCESS table is served through TCRdb, limited to in-frame sequences with V and J called. Missing clones are a known gap in these copies; in checked studies unresolved V genes cover under half, and the rest lacks a known reason. Across this sample there are 250,000 to 350,000 clones, with 86% seen only once. 4% of the sample lies in the top ten. The sample taken for sequencing was PBMCs. The origin of the receptors is a man aged 40-49 years in good health and CMV-seropositive.

The chain is built from TRBV28 and TRBJ1-2; 9 bases fit TRBD1. The CDR3 is 13 residues long. The germline CDR1 and CDR2 sequences are MDHEN and SYDVKM. With V trimmed by 5 bases and J by 8 bases, 6 bases remained unmatched. CDR3: CASSPDRGRGYTF. The CDR3 bases are TGTGCCAGCAGTCCGGACAGGGGTCGGGGCTACACCTTC.

The chain joins TRBV10-3 to TRBJ1-2; the match to TRBD1 covers 7 bases. Germline CDR1 ENHRY, CDR2 SYGVKD. The CDR3 covers 14 residues. Trimming at V came to 8 bases and at J to 4 bases, leaving 10 bases not matched to a gene. In nucleotides, the CDR3 is TGTGCCATCCAACAACCAGCAGGGGGCTATGGCTACACCTTC. Its translation is CAIQQPAGGYGYTF.

J is TRBJ1-4 and V is TRBV6-5; D remains ambiguous. The V gene's germline CDR1 is MNHEY and CDR2 SVGAGI. The CDR3 is made up of 12 amino acids. Deletions cut 4 bases from V and 4 bases from J, with 4 bases between. The CDR3 DNA reads TGTGCCAGCAGTTCCTATAATGAAAAACTGTTTTTT. It is translated as CASSSYNEKLFF.

The chain couples TRBV14 to TRBJ2-1; TRBD2 agrees at 12 bases. The trim removed 5 bases at V and 4 bases at J, leaving 9 bases unmatched. Germline values: CDR1 SGHDN, CDR2 FVKESK. There are 17 residues in the CDR3. CDR3 region: CASSGLLAGGPYNEQFF. The CDR3 coding sequence is TGTGCCAGCAGCGGCCTACTAGCGGGAGGTCCATACAATGAGCAGTTCTTC.

The CDR3 sequence: CASSGGLTSGSLDEQYF. CDR3 DNA: TGCGCCAGCAGTGGTGGGCTGACTAGCGGGAGCCTGGACGAGCAGTACTTC. The V gene is TRBV5-1, the J gene TRBJ2-7; 12 bases fit TRBD2. The germline V gene encodes CDR1 SGHRS and CDR2 YFSETQ. Unmatched junction bases numbered 14, after V lost 5 bases and J lost 5 bases. CDR3 length: 17 residues.

The chain employs TRBV10-3 and TRBJ1-2, with TRBD1 matching 7 bases. CDR1 is ENHRY and CDR2 is SYGVKD in the germline V gene. Trimming removed 6 bases from V and 4 bases from J; junction bases left unmatched: 8. The length of the CDR3 is 14 residues. CDR3 protein: CAISVGQESYGYTF. CDR3 DNA: TGTGCCATCAGCGTTGGACAGGAGAGCTATGGCTACACCTTC.

The chain combines TRBV6-5 with TRBJ2-7, with D possibly matching TRBD1 (5 bases). Trimming took off 6 bases at V and 4 bases at J, with 13 bases between the two ends. This CDR3 contains 13 residues. Germline V gene lookup returns CDR1 MNHEY and CDR2 SVGAGI. DNA of the CDR3: TGTGCCAGCAGCCCAGGGCCTTTGTACGAGCAGTACTTC. Its protein is CASSPGPLYEQYF.

The CDR3: CASSQDTYQGNQPQHF. In DNA, the CDR3 is TGCGCCAGCAGCCAAGATACATACCAGGGCAATCAGCCCCAGCATTTT. The chain employs TRBV4-3 and TRBJ1-5, with D unclear. Trimming cost V 0 bases and J 2 bases, with 11 bases left between them. CDR3 length: 16 amino acids. Germline lookup yields CDR1 LGHNA and CDR2 YSLEER.

The chain couples TRBV11-3 to TRBJ2-2, with 7 bases matching TRBD2. V lost 5 bases to trimming and J lost 0 bases; unmatched junction nucleotides: 9. Germline lookup yields CDR1 SGHNT and CDR2 YENEEA. The CDR3 is 17 residues long. The CDR3 region is CASSLEAGPANTGELFF. The CDR3 region has the DNA TGTGCCAGCAGCCTTGAAGCGGGGCCTGCGAACACCGGGGAGCTGTTTTTT.

This clone was detected only a few times. The chain employs TRBV5-6 and TRBJ2-7; TRBD2 matches at 7 bases. Losses at the gene ends were 4 bases for V and 0 bases for J; bases not matched to a gene: 10. CDR3 length: 16 residues. Germline V gene data show CDR1 as SGHDT and CDR2 as YYEEEE. CDR3 DNA sequence: TGTGCCAGCAGCCAAGATAGCGGGCGGAGCTCCTACGAGCAGTACTTC. Residues: CASSQDSGRSSYEQYF.

V usage is TRBV19 and J usage is TRBJ2-5; 13 bases match TRBD2. With the DNA end fitting TRBJ2-7 better, the J assignment may be wrong. The CDR3 contains 16 residues. Germline lookup yields CDR1 LNHDA and CDR2 SQIVND (reference sequence). The CDR3 coding sequence is TGTGCCAGTAGTATAGAGGGACTAGCGGGACACTACGAGCAGTACTTC. Encoded protein: CASSIEGLAGHYEQYF.

The J gene is TRBJ2-3, the V gene TRBV27, with 8 bases fitting TRBD2. Germline CDR1 is MNHEY and CDR2 is SMNVEV (reference sequence). This CDR3 spans 18 amino acids. The junction had 14 bases not matched to a gene; V was cut back by 2 bases and J by 4 bases. CDR3 in amino acids: CASSLNPAAGVNSDTQYF. The DNA for the CDR3 is TGTGCCAGCAGTTTAAACCCCGCAGCGGGAGTAAACTCAGATACGCAGTATTTT.

This rearrangement joins TRBV25-1 to TRBJ2-3; 7 positions match TRBD1. CDR3 length: 15 amino acids. V gave up 2 bases and J gave up 4 bases; unmatched junction bases: 6. Germline V gene data show CDR1 as MGHDK and CDR2 as SYGVNS. CDR3 region: CASSEETGWADTQYF. CDR3 DNA sequence: TGTGCCAGCAGTGAAGAGACAGGGTGGGCAGATACGCAGTATTTT.

This clone was detected only once. This chain uses TRBV4-2 with TRBJ2-1, with TRBD2 matching over 12 bases. Germline CDR1 reads LGHNA; CDR2 reads YNFKEQ. The junction had 6 bases not matched to a gene; V was cut back by 2 bases and J by 7 bases. The CDR3 loop spans 16 amino acids. The CDR3 loop reads CASSQRLAGAENEQFF. For the CDR3, the DNA is TGTGCCAGCAGCCAACGACTAGCGGGAGCTGAAAATGAGCAGTTCTTC.

The V call is TRBV5-5, the J call TRBJ2-7; the D gene is possibly TRBD1 (5 bases). Germline values: CDR1 SGHKS, CDR2 YYEKEE (reference sequence). The CDR3 totals 14 residues. Deletions cut 2 bases from V and 0 bases from J, with 9 bases between. CDR3 in DNA: TGTGCCAGCAGCTTAGCAGGGTTCTCCTACGAGCAGTACTTC. Its protein product is CASSLAGFSYEQYF.

The chain uses TRBV21-1 and TRBJ2-3; the DNA was not used to check the table's D call, TRBD2. TRBV21-1 has pseudogene status. CDR3 length: 21 amino acids. CDR3 sequence: CASSKGPERDNCTQRQDTQYF. DNA for the CDR3: TGTGCCAGCAGCAAAGGGCCCGAGCGGGATAACTGCACCCAAAGGCAAGATACGCAGTATTTT.

This chain connects TRBV2 to TRBJ2-1, with no clear D. Between the trimmed V and J ends, which lost 2 bases and 5 bases, there was a span of 7 bases. This CDR3 is 13 amino acids long. Germline V CDR1 and CDR2: SNHLY, FYNNEI. The CDR3 here is CASSETTNNEQFF. The CDR3 nucleotides are TGTGCCAGCAGTGAAACCACTAACAATGAGCAGTTCTTC.

This chain joins TRBV5-6 and TRBJ2-1; maybe TRBD2 (6 bases). This CDR3 contains 14 residues. Germline V CDR1 and CDR2: SGHDT, YYEEEE. V was cut by 0 bases and J by 9 bases, with 13 bases left in between. This CDR3 is CASSLVPPRGEQFF. CDR3 DNA sequence: TGTGCCAGCAGCTTGGTACCCCCGCGGGGTGAGCAGTTCTTC.

This clone appeared a single time. The rearrangement uses TRBV7-2 and TRBJ2-7, with 8 nucleotides matching TRBD2. CDR1 and CDR2 (germline): SGHTA, FQGNSA. V lost 2 bases, J lost 3 bases, and 6 bases stayed unmatched. The CDR3 sequence is 15 residues long. In DNA form, the CDR3 reads TGTGCCAGCAGCTTACCCGGGGGGGCGGGCTACGAGCAGTACTTC. Its translation is CASSLPGGAGYEQYF.

The V and J genes are TRBV11-2 and TRBJ1-1; D call uncertain. CDR1 is SGHAT and CDR2 is FQNNGV in the germline V gene. Trimming pared 2 bases from V and 1 base from J, leaving 5 bases between. The CDR3 has 13 residues. CDR3 loop: CASSLYRNTEAFF. The DNA for the CDR3 is TGTGCCAGCAGCTTATACAGGAACACTGAAGCTTTCTTT. The entire variable domain, with the rest obtained from reference TRBV11-2 and TRBJ1-1, is as follows: EAGVAQSPRYKIIEKRQSVAFWCNPISGHATLYWYQQILGQGPKLLIQFQNNGVVDDSQLPKDRFSAERLKGVDSTLKIQPAKLEDSAVYLCASSLYRNTEAFFGQGTRLTVV.

The V call is TRBV29-1, the J call TRBJ2-1; D may be TRBD2 (6 bases). Trimming stripped 5 bases from V and 9 bases from J, with 20 bases between. Germline assignment: CDR1 SQVTM and CDR2 ANQGSEA. The CDR3 sequence is 14 residues long. The CDR3 loop reads CSVLLWTGVVEQFF. The CDR3 bases are TGCAGCGTTCTTCTCTGGACGGGGGTGGTTGAGCAGTTCTTC.